The 9 T cell receptor beta chains below were found in one sample sequenced in a study of early T cells in non-severe SARS-CoV-2 infection. TCRdb independently ran MiXCR on the 5' RACE reads; one entry per CDR3 protein. In the table there are tens of thousands of distinct CDR3 sequences, approximately 11% of which are singletons. The sample in question was whole blood, obtained at baseline. The receptors derive from an adult who was a healthcare worker with PCR-confirmed SARS-CoV-2 infection or an uninfected control (not recorded which).

This clonotype was seen a handful of times. The J gene is TRBJ2-1, the V gene TRBV2, with a weak D call TRBD2 (6 bases). The CDR3 has 13 amino acids. CDR1 and CDR2 (germline): SNHLY, FYNNEI. Trimming removed 6 bases at V and 6 bases at J, with 12 bases between. CDR3 sequence reads: CASSQDYSNEQFF. The CDR3 DNA reads TGTGCCAGCAGCCAGGACTATTCCAATGAGCAGTTCTTC.

This clonotype was recorded many times. This sequence joins TRBV7-2 and TRBJ2-3; D might be TRBD1 or TRBD2, each matching 6 bases. From germline, CDR1 is SGHTA and CDR2 FQGNSA. The V end was cut by 1 base, the J end by 2 bases, with 10 bases between. This CDR3 region has 15 residues. The CDR3 DNA follows: TGTGCCAGCAGCTTAGTATCGGGGGCCACAGATACGCAGTATTTT. It specifies CASSLVSGATDTQYF.

CDR3 nucleotide sequence: TGTGCCAGCAGGCGGTCGGATCCCGGCTCCCAGCCCCAGCATTTT. Translating gives CASRRSDPGSQPQHF. The chain employs TRBV28 and TRBJ1-5; D not certain. Trimming shortened V by 6 bases and J by 7 bases, and 19 bases separated the two germline ends. The germline CDR1 and CDR2 sequences are MDHEN and SYDVKM. This CDR3 comprises 15 residues.

This clonotype was counted only a few times. J is TRBJ1-1 and V is TRBV7-2, with TRBD1 as a possible D gene (6 bases). Germline loops: CDR1 SGHTA, CDR2 FQGNSA. V lost 8 bases and J lost 5, with 18 bases in between. The CDR3 totals 14 residues. The CDR3 region is CASAPRGWRTEAFF. DNA of the CDR3: TGTGCCAGCGCCCCGAGGGGGTGGAGGACTGAAGCTTTCTTT.

This clonotype came up a few times. The genes are TRBV21-1 and TRBJ1-1; no check of the table's D call, TRBD1, against the DNA was made. TRBV21-1 has pseudogene status. This CDR3 contains 16 residues. CDR3 sequence reads: CASSYRDRGVFGEAFF. The DNA for the CDR3 is TGTGCCAGCAGCTACCGGGACAGGGGTGTTTTCGGTGAAGCTTTCTTT.

This clonotype is categorized as large. The genes are TRBV5-4 and TRBJ2-2; D not resolved. The germline V gene encodes CDR1 SGHNT and CDR2 YYREEE (reference sequence). The CDR3 is 15 residues long. V lost 0 bases to trimming and J lost 1 base, with 7 bases between them. The CDR3 protein is CASSLGPRNTGELFF. CDR3 DNA sequence: TGTGCCAGCAGCTTGGGTCCCCGGAACACCGGGGAGCTGTTTTTT. Full variable domain (outside the CDR3, taken from reference TRBV5-4 and TRBJ2-2): ETGVTQSPTHLIKTRGQQVTLRCSSQSGHNTVSWYQQALGQGPQFIFQYYREEENGRGNFPPRFSGLQFPNYSSELNVNALELDDSALYLCASSLGPRNTGELFFGEGSRLTVL.

This clonotype was detected only a few times. The chain employs TRBV10-3 and TRBJ2-7, with 8 nucleotides matching TRBD2. V was pared by 3 bases and J by 2 bases, with 3 bases of the junction left unmatched. The length of the CDR3 is 14 residues. Germline V gene lookup returns CDR1 ENHRY and CDR2 SYGVKD. CDR3 in amino acids: CAISDGLAAYEQYF. The CDR3 DNA reads as TGTGCCATCAGTGATGGACTAGCCGCCTACGAGCAGTACTTC.

The DNA for the CDR3 is TGTGCCAGCCGAAGGCTCGACAGGGGCAATCAGCCCCAGCATTTT. This translates into CASRRLDRGNQPQHF. The chain uses TRBV6-2 or TRBV6-3 and TRBJ1-5, with 7 bases fitting TRBD1. With 8 bases clipped from V and 2 bases from J, the junction kept 9 bases outside the gene matches. Germline assignment: CDR1 MNHEY and CDR2 SVGEGT. There are 15 residues in the CDR3.

This clonotype was detected ten times or more. This rearrangement joins TRBV29-1 to TRBJ2-7; TRBD1 matches at 8 bases. Germline V gene sequence: CDR1 SQVTM, CDR2 ANQGSEA. V gave up 7 bases and J gave up 4 bases; unmatched junction bases: 9. CDR3 length: 13 amino acids. The CDR3 sequence is CSAGTGRSYEQYF. The DNA of the CDR3 is TGCAGCGCGGGGACAGGACGATCTTACGAGCAGTACTTC.